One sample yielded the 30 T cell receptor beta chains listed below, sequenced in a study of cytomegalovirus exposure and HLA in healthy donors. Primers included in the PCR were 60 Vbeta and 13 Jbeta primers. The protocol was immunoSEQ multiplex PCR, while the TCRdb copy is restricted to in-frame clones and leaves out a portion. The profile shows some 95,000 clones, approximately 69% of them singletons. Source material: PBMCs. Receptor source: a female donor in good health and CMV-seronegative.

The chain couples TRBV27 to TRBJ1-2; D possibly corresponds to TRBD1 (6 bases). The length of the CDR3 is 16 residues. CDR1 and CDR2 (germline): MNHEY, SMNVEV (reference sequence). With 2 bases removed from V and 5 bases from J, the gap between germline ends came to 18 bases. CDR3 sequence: CASSLSERAGVYGYTF. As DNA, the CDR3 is TGTGCCAGCAGTTTAAGCGAAAGGGCAGGGGTTTATGGCTACACCTTC.

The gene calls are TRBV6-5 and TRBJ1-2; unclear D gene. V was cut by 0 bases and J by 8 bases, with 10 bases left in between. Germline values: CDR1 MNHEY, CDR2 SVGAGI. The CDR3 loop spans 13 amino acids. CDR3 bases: TGTGCCAGCAGTTACTCCCACAGTGGGGGCTACACCTTC. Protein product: CASSYSHSGGYTF.

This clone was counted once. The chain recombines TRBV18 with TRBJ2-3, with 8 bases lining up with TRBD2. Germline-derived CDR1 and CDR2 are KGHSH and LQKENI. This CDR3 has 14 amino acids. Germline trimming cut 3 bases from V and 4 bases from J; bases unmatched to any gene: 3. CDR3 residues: CASSPSGIADTQYF. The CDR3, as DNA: TGTGCCAGCTCACCTAGCGGGATCGCAGATACGCAGTATTTT.

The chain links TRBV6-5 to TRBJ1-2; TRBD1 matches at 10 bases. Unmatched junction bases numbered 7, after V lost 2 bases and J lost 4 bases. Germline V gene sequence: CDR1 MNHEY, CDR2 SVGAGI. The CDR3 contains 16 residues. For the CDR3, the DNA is TGTGCCAGCAGTTACCGAGACAGGGGGCTCGGCTATGGCTACACCTTC. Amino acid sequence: CASSYRDRGLGYGYTF.

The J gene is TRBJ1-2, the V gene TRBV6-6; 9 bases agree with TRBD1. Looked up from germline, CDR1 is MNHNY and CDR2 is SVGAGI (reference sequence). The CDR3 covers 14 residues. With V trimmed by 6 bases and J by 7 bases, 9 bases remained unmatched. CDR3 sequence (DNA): TGTGCCAGCAGAACGCGGACAGGGGCGGGTGGCTACACCTTC. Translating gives CASRTRTGAGGYTF.

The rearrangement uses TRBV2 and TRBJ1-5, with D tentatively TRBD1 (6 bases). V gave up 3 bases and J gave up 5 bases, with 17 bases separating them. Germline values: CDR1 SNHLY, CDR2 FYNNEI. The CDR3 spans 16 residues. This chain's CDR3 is CASSDSRDRLHQPQHF. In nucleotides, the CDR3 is TGTGCCAGCAGTGATTCCCGAGACAGGCTACATCAGCCCCAGCATTTT.

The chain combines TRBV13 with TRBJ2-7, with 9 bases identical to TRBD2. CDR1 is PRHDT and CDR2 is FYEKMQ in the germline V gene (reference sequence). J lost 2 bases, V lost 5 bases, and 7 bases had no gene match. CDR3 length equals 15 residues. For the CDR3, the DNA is TGTGCCAGCAGCCGGGAGCGGGGGGCGCCCTACGAGCAGTACTTC. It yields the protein CASSRERGAPYEQYF. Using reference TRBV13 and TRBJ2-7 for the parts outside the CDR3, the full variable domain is AAGVIQSPRHLIKEKRETATLKCYPIPRHDTVYWYQQGPGQDPQFLISFYEKMQSDKGSIPDRFSAQQFSDYHSELNMSSLELGDSALYFCASSRERGAPYEQYFGPGTRLTVT.

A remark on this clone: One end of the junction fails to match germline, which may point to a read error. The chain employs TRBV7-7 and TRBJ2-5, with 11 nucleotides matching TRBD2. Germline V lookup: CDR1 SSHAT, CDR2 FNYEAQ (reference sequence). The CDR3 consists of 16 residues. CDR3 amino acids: CASSPGIAGGGETQYF. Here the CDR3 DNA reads TGTGCTAGCAGCCCCGGGATAGCGGGAGGGGGAGAGACCCAGTACTTC.

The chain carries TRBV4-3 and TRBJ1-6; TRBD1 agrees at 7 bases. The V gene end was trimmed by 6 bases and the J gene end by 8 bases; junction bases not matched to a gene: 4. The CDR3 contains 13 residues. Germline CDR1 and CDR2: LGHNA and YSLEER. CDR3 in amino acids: CASSYTGDSPLHF. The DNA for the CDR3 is TGCGCCAGCAGTTACACAGGGGATTCACCCCTCCACTTT.

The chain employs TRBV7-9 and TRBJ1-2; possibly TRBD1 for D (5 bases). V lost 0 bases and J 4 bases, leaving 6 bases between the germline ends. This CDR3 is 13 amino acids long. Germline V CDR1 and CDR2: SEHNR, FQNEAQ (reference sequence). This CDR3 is CASSLAQGYGYTF. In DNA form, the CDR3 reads TGTGCCAGCAGCTTAGCCCAGGGCTATGGCTACACCTTC.

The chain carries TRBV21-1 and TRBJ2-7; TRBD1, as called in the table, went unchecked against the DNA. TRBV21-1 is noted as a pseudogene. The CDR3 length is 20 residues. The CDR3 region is CASSKVQTTIAEPSIYEQYF. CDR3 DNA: TGTGCCAGCAGCAAAGTGCAAACGACAATTGCCGAACCCTCAATCTACGAGCAGTACTTC.

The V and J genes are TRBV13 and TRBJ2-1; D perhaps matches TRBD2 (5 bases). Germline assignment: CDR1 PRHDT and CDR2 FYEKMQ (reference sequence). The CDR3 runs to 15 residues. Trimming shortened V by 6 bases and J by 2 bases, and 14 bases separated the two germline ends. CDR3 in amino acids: CASRHSASTYNEQFF. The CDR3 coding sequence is TGTGCCAGCAGGCATAGCGCCTCCACCTACAATGAGCAGTTCTTC.

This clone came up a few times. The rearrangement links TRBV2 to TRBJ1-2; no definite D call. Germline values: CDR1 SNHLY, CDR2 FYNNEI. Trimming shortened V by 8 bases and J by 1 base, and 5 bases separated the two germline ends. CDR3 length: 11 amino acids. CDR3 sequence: CASRFNYGYTF. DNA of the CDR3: TGTGCCAGCCGGTTTAACTATGGCTACACCTTC.

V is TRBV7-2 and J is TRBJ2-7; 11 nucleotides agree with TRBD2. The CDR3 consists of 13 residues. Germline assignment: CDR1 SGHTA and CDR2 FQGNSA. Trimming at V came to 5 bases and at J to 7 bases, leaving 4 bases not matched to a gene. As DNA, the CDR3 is TGTGCCAGCAGCGCCAGACTAGCGGGAGAGCAGTACTTC. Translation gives CASSARLAGEQYF.

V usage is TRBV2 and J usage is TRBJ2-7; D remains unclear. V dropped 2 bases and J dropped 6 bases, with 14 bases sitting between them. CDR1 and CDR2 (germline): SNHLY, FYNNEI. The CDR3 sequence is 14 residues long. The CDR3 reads CASSEMAERSEQYF. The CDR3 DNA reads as TGTGCCAGCAGTGAAATGGCGGAGAGGAGCGAGCAGTACTTC.

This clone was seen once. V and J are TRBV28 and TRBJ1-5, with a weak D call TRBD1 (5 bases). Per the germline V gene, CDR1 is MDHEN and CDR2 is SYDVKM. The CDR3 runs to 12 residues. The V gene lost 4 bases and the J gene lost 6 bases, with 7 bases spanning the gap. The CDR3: CASSWRGQPQHF. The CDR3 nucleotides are TGTGCCAGCAGTTGGAGGGGTCAGCCCCAGCATTTT. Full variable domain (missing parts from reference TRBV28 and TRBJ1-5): DVKVTQSSRYLVKRTGEKVFLECVQDMDHENMFWYRQDPGLGLRLIYFSYDVKMKEKGDIPEGYSVSREKKERFSLILESASTNQTSMYLCASSWRGQPQHFGDGTRLSIL.

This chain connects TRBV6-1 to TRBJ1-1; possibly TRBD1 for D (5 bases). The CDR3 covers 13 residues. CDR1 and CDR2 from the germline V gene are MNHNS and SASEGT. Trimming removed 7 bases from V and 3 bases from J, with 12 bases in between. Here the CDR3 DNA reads TGTGCCAGCAAGGGGAGGGAGGACACTGAAGCTTTCTTT. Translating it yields CASKGREDTEAFF.

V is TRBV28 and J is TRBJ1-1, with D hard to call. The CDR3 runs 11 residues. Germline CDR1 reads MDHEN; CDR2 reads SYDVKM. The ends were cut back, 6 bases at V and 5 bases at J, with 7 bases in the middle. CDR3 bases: TGTGCCAGCAGGGAGTGGACTGAAGCTTTCTTT. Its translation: CASREWTEAFF.

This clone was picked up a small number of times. CDR3 sequence reads: CAISRQKSTGELFF. CDR3 bases: TGTGCCATCAGTAGACAGAAATCTACCGGGGAGCTGTTTTTT. V gene TRBV10-3 combines with J gene TRBJ2-2, with D tentatively TRBD1 (5 bases). There are 14 residues in the CDR3. V gave up 5 bases and J gave up 5 bases, with 12 bases separating them. From germline, CDR1 is ENHRY and CDR2 SYGVKD.

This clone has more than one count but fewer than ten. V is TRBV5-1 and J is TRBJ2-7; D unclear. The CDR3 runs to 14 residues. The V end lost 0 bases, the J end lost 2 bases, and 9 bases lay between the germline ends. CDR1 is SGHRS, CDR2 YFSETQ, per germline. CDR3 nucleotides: TGCGCCAGCAGCTTGGGTACAAGTACCTACGAGCAGTACTTC. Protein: CASSLGTSTYEQYF.

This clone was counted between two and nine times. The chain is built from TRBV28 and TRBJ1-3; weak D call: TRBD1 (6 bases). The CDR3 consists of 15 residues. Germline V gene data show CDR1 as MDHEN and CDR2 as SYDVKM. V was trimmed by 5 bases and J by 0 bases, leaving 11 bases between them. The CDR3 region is CASSGQLHSGNTIYF. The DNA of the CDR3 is TGTGCCAGCAGTGGACAGTTACACTCTGGAAACACCATATATTTT. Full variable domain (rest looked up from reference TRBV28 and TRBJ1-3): DVKVTQSSRYLVKRTGEKVFLECVQDMDHENMFWYRQDPGLGLRLIYFSYDVKMKEKGDIPEGYSVSREKKERFSLILESASTNQTSMYLCASSGQLHSGNTIYFGEGSWLTVV.

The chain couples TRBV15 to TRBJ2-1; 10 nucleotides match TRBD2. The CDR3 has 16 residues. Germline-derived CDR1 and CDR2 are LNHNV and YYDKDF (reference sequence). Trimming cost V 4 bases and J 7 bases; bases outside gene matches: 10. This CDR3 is CATSKLAGSIGNEQFF. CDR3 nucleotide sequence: TGTGCCACCAGCAAACTAGCGGGAAGTATAGGGAATGAGCAGTTCTTC.

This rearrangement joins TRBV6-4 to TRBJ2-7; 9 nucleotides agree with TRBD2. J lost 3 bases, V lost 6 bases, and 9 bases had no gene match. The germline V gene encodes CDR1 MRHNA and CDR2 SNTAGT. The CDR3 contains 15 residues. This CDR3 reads CASRQTSGLIYEQYF. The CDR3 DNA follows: TGTGCCAGCAGGCAAACTAGCGGGCTAATCTACGAGCAGTACTTC.

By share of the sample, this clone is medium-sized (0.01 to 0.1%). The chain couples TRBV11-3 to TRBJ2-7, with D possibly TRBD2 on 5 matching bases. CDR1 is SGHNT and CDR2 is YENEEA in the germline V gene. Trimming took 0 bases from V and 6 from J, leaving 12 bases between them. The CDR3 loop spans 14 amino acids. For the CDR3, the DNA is TGTGCCAGCAGCTTAGACAGGAGGAAGGGCGAGCAGTACTTC. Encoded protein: CASSLDRRKGEQYF.

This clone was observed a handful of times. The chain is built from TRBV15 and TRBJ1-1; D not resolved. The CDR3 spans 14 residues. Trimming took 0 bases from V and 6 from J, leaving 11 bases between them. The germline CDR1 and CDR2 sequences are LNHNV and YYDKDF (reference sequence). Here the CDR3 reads CATSRDLGQPEAFF. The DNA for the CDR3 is TGTGCCACCAGCAGAGACCTGGGCCAACCTGAAGCTTTCTTT.

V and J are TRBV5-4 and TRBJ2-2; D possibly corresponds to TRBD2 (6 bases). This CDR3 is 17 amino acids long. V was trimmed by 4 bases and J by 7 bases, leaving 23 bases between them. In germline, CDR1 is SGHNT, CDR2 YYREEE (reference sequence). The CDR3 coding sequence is TGTGCCAGCAGCCCAAAACCCTCGAGGCGGGGCGTCGGGGAGCTGTTTTTT. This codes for CASSPKPSRRGVGELFF.

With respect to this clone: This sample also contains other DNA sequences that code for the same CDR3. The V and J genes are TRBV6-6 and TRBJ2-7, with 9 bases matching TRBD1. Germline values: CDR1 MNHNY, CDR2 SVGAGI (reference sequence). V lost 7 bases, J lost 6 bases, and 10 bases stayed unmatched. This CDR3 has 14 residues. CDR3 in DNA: TGTGCCAGCAACCCGGACAGGGGACGTTCCGAGCAGTACTTC. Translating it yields CASNPDRGRSEQYF.

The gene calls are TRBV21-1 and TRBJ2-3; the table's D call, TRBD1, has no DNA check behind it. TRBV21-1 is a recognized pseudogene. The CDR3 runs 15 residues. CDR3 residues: CASSKGARCGDTQYF. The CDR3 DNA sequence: TGTGCCAGCAGCAAAGGGGCCCGATGTGGGGATACGCAGTATTTT.

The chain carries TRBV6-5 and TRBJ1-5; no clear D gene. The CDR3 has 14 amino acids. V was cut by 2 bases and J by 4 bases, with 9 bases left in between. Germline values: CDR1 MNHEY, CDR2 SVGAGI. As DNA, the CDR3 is TGTGCCAGCAGTTACGGCTGGACTAATCAGCCCCAGCATTTT. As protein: CASSYGWTNQPQHF.

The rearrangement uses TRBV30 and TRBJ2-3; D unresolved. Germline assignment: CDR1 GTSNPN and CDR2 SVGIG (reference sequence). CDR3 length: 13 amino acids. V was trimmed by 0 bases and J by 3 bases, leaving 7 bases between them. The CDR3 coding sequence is TGTGCCTGGAGTGTACTCGTGACAGATACGCAGTATTTT. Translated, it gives CAWSVLVTDTQYF.